This TCR beta chain was profiled in a study of blood T cell repertoires in COVID-19 (TCRdb year 2020). As for the study more broadly: Samples from collaborators originated in the United States, Italy and Spain and spanned both the acute and convalescent phases of COVID-19. The prospective study material was composed of cDNA or gDNA derived from T cells, B-cell-depleted T cells, or PBMCs. Subjects who had been exposed to COVID-19, were actively infected with it, or had recovered from it provided the deeply sampled blood TCRbeta repertoires that made up the dataset. The repertoires were made available in a free public database intended to serve as a resource for research on the immune response to SARS-CoV-2. The samples were drawn from two sources: the first 160 participants of the ongoing ImmuneRACE study, and about 1,300 subjects contributed by 6 global collaborators. Sample metadata almost always included a de-identified subject ID, COVID-19 status, age in years and sex. Where available, HLA class I and class II types were taken from metadata supplied by the sample provider and were not determined by assay-based typing.

The study at large found these results: How much clinical and demographic metadata was included differed by source and by participant, and the metadata was provided uncurated.

One collaborating source in Seattle enrolled patients during active infection and followed them longitudinally through the course of disease. Each collaborating institution followed its own protocols to collect whole blood in K2EDTA tubes. For TCRbeta analysis, collaborator samples were shipped as frozen whole blood, as isolated PBMCs, or as DNA extracted from either sample type. This clone came up once. Its antigen remains undetermined. Being one base from a much bigger clone, this may be a read error. Within the sample, other DNA sequences also encode this same CDR3. TCRbeta CDR3 regions were amplified from genomic DNA by means of the immunoSEQ Assay, a bias-controlled multiplex PCR. The paper's data handling went like this. Nucleated cell counts per sample were estimated from amplification of reference gene primers within the assay. To quantify the absolute abundance of each unique TCRbeta CDR3 rearrangement, sequence reads were collapsed and filtered. Productive Simpson clonality was computed per sample as the square root of Simpson's diversity index over productive rearrangements. Not all clones reach the TCRdb copy of this immuneACCESS table, which keeps in-frame sequences only. Checked studies attribute under half of the gap to unresolved V genes and leave the rest unexplained. That table furnishes V, J and clone size, whereas the DNA furnished D and trimming. The sample contains 65,000 to 70,000 clones, roughly 86% of them found a single time. Approximately 15% of the sample goes to the ten largest clones.

The trim is 4 bases for V and 2 bases for J, with a gap of 3 bases between the germline ends. Based on the germline V gene, the CDR1 and CDR2 sequences are SGHRS and YFSETQ. Its CDR3 holds 11 amino acids, cysteine through phenylalanine. Of all the DNA, just the CDR3 is kept, 33 bases in frame from base 1. The chain joins TRBV5-1 to TRBJ2-5; the D gene cannot be resolved reliably. The sample consisted of peripheral blood. The origin of this receptor is a man in his forties with COVID-19, enrolled during active disease. The nucleotides are TGCGCCAGCAGCCAGCAAGAGACCCAGTACTTC. Translated, it reads CASSQQETQYF.